These T cell receptor beta chains were read from a single sample in a study of cytomegalovirus exposure and HLA in healthy donors. The repertoire was sequenced with immunoSEQ multiplex PCR; TCRdb's copy has only in-frame clones and lacks some. The data show about 84,000 clones, with 55% to 65% seen just once and 15% held by the top ten. The sequenced sample was PBMCs. The receptors were sampled from a woman in her thirties or forties in good health and CMV-seropositive. Both conserved end residues are part of each CDR3. D genes are given only for firm matches. Size is omitted from some rows. Given values are once, few, many or a class for expanded clones.

d_call	v_call	clone_size	j_call	cdr3_nt	cdr3_aa
TRBD2	TRBV7-2	.	TRBJ2-7	TGTGCCAGCAGCCGAGAACCTAGCGGTTCCTACGAGCAGTACTTC	CASSREPSGSYEQYF
TRBD1	TRBV27	few	TRBJ2-7	TGTGCCAGCAGTAGGAATCCCCAGGGGGCCTTTATCTACGAGCAGTACTTC	CASSRNPQGAFIYEQYF
TRBD1	TRBV9	.	TRBJ1-1	TGTGCCAGCAGCGTCGGACAGGGTTGGGAGGACACTGAAGCTTTCTTT	CASSVGQGWEDTEAFF
.	TRBV11-2	.	TRBJ1-2	TGTGCCAGCGCTGCCCTGGGCCCGAAATACTATGGCTACACCTTC	CASAALGPKYYGYTF
TRBD1	TRBV27	few	TRBJ1-2	TGTGCCAGCAGAAGACAGGGGGCTGGTTATGGCTACACCTTC	CASRRQGAGYGYTF
.	TRBV11-2	.	TRBJ2-3	TGTGCCAGCAGGTTTAGCGGAGACACGCAGTATTTT	CASRFSGDTQYF
.	TRBV18	.	TRBJ2-6	TGTGCCAGCTCACCTTTTGATCGGGGGGCCAACGTCCTGACTTTC	CASSPFDRGANVLTF
TRBD2	TRBV7-2	.	TRBJ2-1	TGTGCCAGCAGCTTAGTAGCGGGAGGGGGGAGCAATGAGCAGTTCTTC	CASSLVAGGGSNEQFF
.	TRBV13	.	TRBJ2-7	TGTGCCAGCAGCAGGGGAATGGACGAGCAGTACTTC	CASSRGMDEQYF
TRBD1	TRBV7-6	.	TRBJ2-4	TGTGCCAGCAGCCCGAGTGACAGGGTGGGCATTCAGTACTTC	CASSPSDRVGIQYF
.	TRBV5-1	few	TRBJ1-1	TGCGCCAGCAGCTTGTCAGGGGATACTGAAGCTTTCTTT	CASSLSGDTEAFF
TRBD1	TRBV2	.	TRBJ2-1	TGTGCCAGCAGTTCAGGGGGCGAAAAGAATGAGCAGTTCTTC	CASSSGGEKNEQFF
TRBD2	TRBV19	.	TRBJ2-7	TGTGCCAGTAGTATATCTAGCGGATCCTCCTACGAGCAGTACTTC	CASSISSGSSYEQYF
.	TRBV6-5	.	TRBJ2-1	TGTGCCAGCAGTTACTCGCCAGTGGGCCTCTACAATGAGCAGTTCTTC	CASSYSPVGLYNEQFF
TRBD1	TRBV27	.	TRBJ2-7	TGTGCCAGCAGTTTTCCTCCGGGACAGGGGTTCCCTACTTCCTACGAGCAGTACTTC	CASSFPPGQGFPTSYEQYF
.	TRBV18	.	TRBJ2-2	TGTGCCAGCTCAGTGAACGGGGGTTCGAACACCGGGGAGCTGTTTTTT	CASSVNGGSNTGELFF
.	TRBV7-2	.	TRBJ2-7	TGTGCCAGCAGCTTAGGTCTCAGTCCCTACGAGCAGTACTTC	CASSLGLSPYEQYF
TRBD2	TRBV9	once	TRBJ2-6	TGTGCCAGCAGCGCCCCGAGCGGGAGGGCCACTGGGGCCAACGTCCTGACTTTC	CASSAPSGRATGANVLTF
.	TRBV7-6	.	TRBJ2-1	TGTGCCAGCAGCTTGAGTGGTGCACCCGCAGGACTGAGCTCCTACAATGAGCAGTTCTTC	CASSLSGAPAGLSSYNEQFF
.	TRBV5-1	once	TRBJ1-1	TGCGCCAGCAGCTCAATTTGGCACACGACTGAGAACAAGGAAGCTTTCTTT	CASSSIWHTTENKEAFF
.	TRBV7-2	few	TRBJ2-3	TGTGCCAGCAGCCTTCTAGCGTCATCAGATACGCAGTATTTT	CASSLLASSDTQYF
TRBD2	TRBV5-4	.	TRBJ2-4	TGTGCCAGCAGCCCGGGGGGGCGGAACATTCAGTACTTC	CASSPGGRNIQYF
.	TRBV29-1	.	TRBJ1-1	TGCAGCGTCACCACGGGGGGTATCACTGAAGCTTTCTTT	CSVTTGGITEAFF
TRBD2	TRBV28	.	TRBJ2-1	TGTGCCAGCAGTTTATGGGTAGCGGGAGGGTTTAATGAGCAGTTCTTC	CASSLWVAGGFNEQFF
.	TRBV7-3	.	TRBJ2-1	TGTGCCAGCAGCTTAGGCACTAGGTTGGATGAGCAGTTCTTC	CASSLGTRLDEQFF
.	TRBV2	.	TRBJ1-5	TGTGCCAGCAGTGTAGGAGCAACCAATCAGCCCCAGCATTTT	CASSVGATNQPQHF
.	TRBV18	.	TRBJ1-1	TGTGCCAGCTCACCCGACAGACTGAACACTGAAGCTTTCTTT	CASSPDRLNTEAFF
.	TRBV4-3	.	TRBJ1-1	TGCGCCAGCAGCCAAGATCGGAATATAAGGGCAGGGAAAACTGAAGCTTTCTTT	CASSQDRNIRAGKTEAFF
.	TRBV9	.	TRBJ1-3	TGTGCCAGCAGCCCCGGGACAACTGGAAACACCATATATTTT	CASSPGTTGNTIYF
TRBD1	TRBV10-2	.	TRBJ1-4	TGCGCCAGCAGCATACAGGGGAACGATGAAAAACTGTTTTTT	CASSIQGNDEKLFF
.	TRBV23-1	.	TRBJ1-3	TGCGCCAGCAGTCAATTTTTCCAGGAGGGTCTCTCTGGAAACACCATATATTTT	CASSQFFQEGLSGNTIYF
TRBD2	TRBV11-2	.	TRBJ2-1	TGTGCCAGCAGCTTAGATCCCGAAAGAGAGCGGGAGCGATCCTACAATGAGCAGTTCTTC	CASSLDPERERERSYNEQFF
TRBD1	TRBV29-1	.	TRBJ1-1	TGCAGGGCCGGGAGGGGACAGGGCACTGAAGCTTTCTTT	CRAGRGQGTEAFF
.	TRBV18	.	TRBJ2-3	TGTGCCAGCTCACCCCTCCCAGGGGATATAGATACGCAGTATTTT	CASSPLPGDIDTQYF
.	TRBV19	.	TRBJ2-3	TGTGCCAGTAGTATAGAGTACAGAAGCACAGATACGCAGTATTTT	CASSIEYRSTDTQYF
.	TRBV7-2	.	TRBJ1-1	TGTGCCAGCAGCTTAGACATATCAAGCACTGAAGCTTTCTTT	CASSLDISSTEAFF
.	TRBV9	.	TRBJ1-4	TGTGCCAGCAGCGGCACAGGGTACGGAGAAAAACTGTTTTTT	CASSGTGYGEKLFF
.	TRBV11-2	.	TRBJ2-7	TGTGCCAGCAGCTCCTACAGGAATACCTTTTTCTACGAGCAGTACTTC	CASSSYRNTFFYEQYF
TRBD1	TRBV28	.	TRBJ1-1	TGTGCCAGCAGTTTAGGGAGACAGGGGGCTTTAGCTTTCTTT	CASSLGRQGALAFF
.	TRBV4-3	.	TRBJ2-3	TGCGCCAGCAGCCCGCGACAGACTACAGATACGCAGTATTTT	CASSPRQTTDTQYF
.	TRBV5-4	.	TRBJ1-2	TGTGCCAGCAGCTTACAGGGTTATGGCTACACCTTC	CASSLQGYGYTF
TRBD1	TRBV6-1	.	TRBJ2-7	TGTGCCAGCAGTGAAGTCAGGGGGAGCTCCTACGAGCAGTACTTC	CASSEVRGSSYEQYF
.	TRBV4-3	.	TRBJ1-4	TGCGCCAGCAGCCAAGGCGCGCCGAATGAAAAACTGTTTTTT	CASSQGAPNEKLFF